This entry features one T cell receptor beta chain sequence. Its specificity is unknown. The data belong to a study of T cells in women clearing cervical HPV infection. Study-level information: Case blood was drawn when the lesion was first found; control blood after infection became undetectable. Study conclusions and caveats: Combining TCR richness with V gene abundances gave roughly 0.8 AUC. Timing of associations relative to infection is unclear; T-cell subsets were not isolated.

Assay: immunoSEQ multiplex PCR; the TCRdb copy retains only in-frame clones and omits some. The table counts around 30,000 clones; more than 7% lies in the top ten. This TCR was recovered from a woman aged 18 to 75 with a cervical HPV16 infection that either progressed to CIN3+ or cleared (not recorded which). Source material: blood buffy coat.

The sequenced part of the CDR3 DNA is TGTGCCAGCAGCTCCGCCGGGAACACTGAA. Its protein is CASSSAGNTE. The entire CDR3 protein is CASSSAGNTEAFF. The V call is TRBV7-9, the J call TRBJ1-1; no reliable D call. Read data end 3 residues before the CDR3 end; the end is taken from the germline J gene. Trimming pared 4 bases from V and 1 base from J, leaving 7 bases between. This CDR3 has 13 residues. Germline values: CDR1 SEHNR, CDR2 FQNEAQ (reference sequence). Combining the CDR3 with reference TRBV7-9 and TRBJ1-1 gives the whole variable domain DTGVSQNPRHKITKRGQNVTFRCDPISEHNRLYWYRQTLGQGPEFLTYFQNEAQLEKSRLLSDRFSAERPKGSFSTLEIQRTEQGDSAMYLCASSSAGNTEAFFGQGTRLTVV.